This T cell receptor beta chain emerged from a study of blood T cell repertoires in COVID-19. Sequenced by immunoSEQ multiplex PCR; TCRdb stores in-frame clones only, minus some. The table lists some 350,000 clones, around 89% of them singletons. This CDR3 is 14 amino acids long. The germline gives CDR1 SGHNT, CDR2 YYREEE (reference sequence). Trimming stripped 2 bases from V and 2 bases from J, with 11 bases between. The receptor comes from a man in his late teens or twenties with active or convalescent COVID-19. Material for sequencing was peripheral blood. This chain links TRBV5-4 with TRBJ2-7; the D gene is possibly TRBD1 (6 bases). CDR3 in DNA: TGTGCCAGCAGCTTACGGACAGAGACCTACGAGCAGTACTTC. Its protein is CASSLRTETYEQYF.